A single count supports the clone carrying this TCR beta chain. Patients with a history of autoimmune disease or on systemic immunosuppression were excluded. Using immunoSEQ multiplex PCR, the repertoire was profiled, and TCRdb retains in-frame clones only, with some absent. The sample yields 90,000 to 100,000 clones, about 96% seen once. Germline V CDR1 and CDR2: SEHNR, FQNEAQ (reference sequence). The CDR3 is 16 residues long. The V and J ends lost 1 base and 1 base respectively, with 12 bases between them. This specimen comes from a study of OX40 agonist ivuxolimab in advanced cancers. V gene TRBV7-9 combines with J gene TRBJ2-3, with D maybe TRBD2 (5 bases). The receptor's source is an adult with an advanced solid tumor such as melanoma, head and neck, liver or kidney cancer. Sequenced here: CD4+ or CD8+ T cells sorted from blood, sampled in a trial of the OX40 agonist ivuxolimab. The CDR3: CASSLDTGWGTDTQYF. The CDR3, as DNA: TGTGCCAGCAGCTTAGATACGGGGTGGGGCACAGATACGCAGTATTTT. The full variable domain, in which reference TRBV7-9 and TRBJ2-3 provide the parts outside the CDR3, is DTGVSQNPRHKITKRGQNVTFRCDPISEHNRLYWYRQTLGQGPEFLTYFQNEAQLEKSRLLSDRFSAERPKGSFSTLEIQRTEQGDSAMYLCASSLDTGWGTDTQYFGPGTRLTVL.